These 6 T cell receptor beta chains were sequenced from one sample in a study of blood T cell repertoires in COVID-19. The repertoire was sequenced with immunoSEQ multiplex PCR; TCRdb's copy has only in-frame clones and lacks some. The top ten clones hold about 21% of a sample with about 76,000 clones, 60% to 85% of them seen once. Material: peripheral blood. Source of these receptors: a man between 65 and 80 years old with acute or convalescent COVID-19.

The chain employs TRBV4-2 and TRBJ1-1; a weak D match, TRBD1 (6 bases). CDR3 length: 15 amino acids. Trimming stripped 0 bases from V and 3 bases from J, with 11 bases between. CDR1 is LGHNA and CDR2 is YNFKEQ in the germline V gene. This CDR3 reads CASSQDFRTDTEAFF. CDR3 DNA sequence: TGTGCCAGCAGCCAAGATTTTCGGACAGACACTGAAGCTTTCTTT.

The chain joins TRBV19 to TRBJ2-7; 10 bases are a match to TRBD2. Trimming at V came to 7 bases and at J to 1 base, leaving 4 bases not matched to a gene. The CDR3 loop spans 14 amino acids. CDR1 is LNHDA, CDR2 SQIVND, per germline (reference sequence). The CDR3 DNA reads TGTGCCAGTACCCCGGGACTAGCGTCCTACGAGCAGTACTTC. Amino acids: CASTPGLASYEQYF.

This clone appeared a few times. The V gene is TRBV9, the J gene TRBJ1-2; TRBD1 aligns across 10 bases. CDR1 and CDR2 (germline): SGDLS, YYNGEE. The CDR3 has 16 amino acids. Unmatched junction bases numbered 10, after V lost 4 bases and J lost 4 bases. The CDR3 DNA sequence: TGTGCCAGCAGCCCCGAGGGGACAGGGGCCGCCTATGGCTACACCTTC. As protein: CASSPEGTGAAYGYTF. The full variable domain, rest sourced from reference TRBV9 and TRBJ1-2, is DSGVTQTPKHLITATGQRVTLRCSPRSGDLSVYWYQQSLDQGLQFLIQYYNGEERAKGNILERFSAQQFPDLHSELNLSSLELGDSALYFCASSPEGTGAAYGYTFGSGTRLTVV.

The chain combines TRBV5-1 with TRBJ2-7; a possible D gene is TRBD2 (6 bases). V lost 4 bases and J 6 bases, leaving 26 bases between the germline ends. This CDR3 comprises 17 residues. Germline lookup yields CDR1 SGHRS and CDR2 YFSETQ. DNA of the CDR3: TGCGCCAGCAGCCCCCGGACCGGGACGGGTCTCGGGAGCGAGCAGTACTTC. It specifies CASSPRTGTGLGSEQYF.

The chain recombines TRBV7-9 with TRBJ2-7; D possibly corresponds to TRBD1 (5 bases). In germline, CDR1 is SEHNR, CDR2 FQNEAQ (reference sequence). The CDR3 spans 15 residues. The V end lost 6 bases, the J end lost 3 bases, and 18 bases lay between the germline ends. The CDR3 sequence is CASRDYRSLDYEQYF. CDR3 DNA sequence: TGTGCCAGCAGGGATTACAGGAGCCTTGACTACGAGCAGTACTTC.

The chain uses TRBV6-6 and TRBJ2-2, with 8 positions matching TRBD1. The V gene's germline CDR1 is MNHNY and CDR2 SVGAGI (reference sequence). CDR3 length: 15 residues. With 6 bases clipped from V and 6 bases from J, the junction kept 9 bases outside the gene matches. The CDR3 spells CASRPEGQAAGELFF. CDR3 sequence (DNA): TGTGCCAGCAGGCCCGAGGGACAGGCCGCCGGGGAGCTGTTTTTT.